The sequence of this T cell receptor (beta chain) was determined in a study of response to subunit inactivated influenza vaccine. TCRdb itself ran the RT-PCR reads through MiXCR, one entry per CDR3 protein. The sample comprises over 750,000 distinct CDR3 sequences, about 20% of which are singletons, and roughly 10% rests with the top ten. Germline V gene data show CDR1 as MNHEY and CDR2 as SVGAGI. The CDR3 is 16 residues long. Trimming cost V 1 base and J 4 bases, with 16 bases left between them. The TCR sequence derives from a man between 50 and 59 years old who received an inactivated influenza vaccine. The chain has TRBV6-5 and TRBJ1-2, with D perhaps matching TRBD1 (6 bases). Sequenced here: PBMCs from blood, sampled 5 to 6 days after vaccination. CDR3 region: CASSYWAGEGGYGYTF. The CDR3 bases are TGTGCCAGCAGTTACTGGGCAGGGGAAGGAGGCTATGGCTACACCTTC.